The rows below give T cell receptor beta chains drawn from one sample of a study of cytomegalovirus exposure and HLA in healthy donors. Assay used: immunoSEQ multiplex PCR; TCRdb lists only in-frame clones, some missing. The profile shows under 150,000 clones, around 79% of them singletons. Input material: PBMCs. These receptors were obtained from a female donor in good health and CMV-seronegative. Each CDR3 is given without its conserved first and last residue.

v_gene	j_gene	CDR3aa
TRBV9	TRBJ2-2	ASSPDGAGELF
TRBV6-5	TRBJ1-1	ASSRGTPPEAF
TRBV19	TRBJ1-1	ASSMRDRKTEAF
TRBV18	TRBJ2-3	ASSPQGSDTQY
TRBV4-3	TRBJ2-3	ASSRRGRGTDTQY
TRBV2	TRBJ2-1	ASRRSGNEQF
TRBV19	TRBJ2-4	ASSTSFSGTVIQY
TRBV28	TRBJ1-2	ASSYGGTEDSYT
TRBV5-1	TRBJ2-1	ASSLRGLASYNEQF
TRBV5-4	TRBJ1-6	ASSFDWDNSPLH
TRBV7-2	TRBJ2-5	ASSSGGGGEAETQY
TRBV27	TRBJ1-2	ASSLIGQGNYGYT
TRBV30	TRBJ1-1	AWSSTGPNTEAF
TRBV7-9	TRBJ1-3	ASMTGVSSGNTIY
TRBV4-3	TRBJ2-2	ASSQMEGTATGELF
TRBV30	TRBJ1-1	AWSVIGRDTEAF
TRBV4-1	TRBJ1-3	ASSQDWGGSYRNTIY
TRBV27	TRBJ2-7	ASSLTGTDFYEQY
TRBV27	TRBJ2-5	ASSPSPETQY
TRBV7-2	TRBJ1-1	ASSLPVNTEAF
TRBV19	TRBJ1-2	ASTYRSGLDGYT
TRBV4-3	TRBJ2-2	ASSQDGRDTGELF
TRBV7-2	TRBJ2-7	ASSLVGGGAPISYEQY
TRBV5-6	TRBJ2-1	ASSPRLSSYNEQF
TRBV19	TRBJ2-7	PPWDRYSYEQY
TRBV11-3	TRBJ1-1	ASSSQGTEAF
TRBV4-3	TRBJ2-2	ASSQGSTRTGELF
TRBV28	TRBJ1-4	ASSVTRTMLF
TRBV4-1	TRBJ2-1	ASSQVLAGVMDEQF
TRBV5-1	TRBJ1-5	ASPTDREDQPQH
TRBV29-1	TRBJ1-4	SVLTQGAREKLF
TRBV5-1	TRBJ2-3	ASSWDRGTDTQY
TRBV9	TRBJ2-3	ASSLRTGGLTDTQY
TRBV7-8	TRBJ2-7	ASSLRLLYEQY
TRBV6-5	TRBJ2-5	ASSYIGTGGTQY
TRBV6-6	TRBJ1-1	ASSYGRNTEAF
TRBV5-6	TRBJ2-1	ASSLGGNEQF
TRBV4-1	TRBJ1-4	ASSQGEGQNNEKLF
TRBV9	TRBJ1-2	ASTQGYGYT
TRBV7-2	TRBJ1-2	ASSFGVPGYT
TRBV19	TRBJ1-1	ASSPGRTEAF
TRBV2	TRBJ2-3	ASSGSPGADTQY
TRBV7-2	TRBJ2-7	ASSSYRDTYEQY
TRBV27	TRBJ1-1	ASSGFRVDTEAF
TRBV28	TRBJ1-6	ASSEGAQTYNSPLH
TRBV19	TRBJ2-3	ASSGKRSPADTQY
TRBV9	TRBJ2-2	ASSTPTGKNTGELF
TRBV11-3	TRBJ2-5	ASSLVETQY
TRBV18	TRBJ2-7	ASSLNRDEQY
TRBV6-5	TRBJ2-6	ASSLTSAGANVLT
TRBV7-9	TRBJ1-5	ASSPADRKRNQPQH
TRBV28	TRBJ2-3	ASSLIRGPDTQY
TRBV7-9	TRBJ1-2	ASSSDRMLYGYT
TRBV5-1	TRBJ1-5	ASSPGTLGQPQH
TRBV7-2	TRBJ2-7	ASSPTQGSREQY
TRBV5-1	TRBJ1-4	ASSLERGRGEKLF
TRBV7-2	TRBJ2-5	ASSLWLARGTQY
TRBV6-5	TRBJ2-3	ASSTGQTTDTQY
TRBV9	TRBJ2-5	ASSVFWGGLETQY
TRBV6-6	TRBJ1-5	ASRDRGAGKNQPQH